This T cell receptor (beta chain) was sequenced in a study of T cell repertoires in cytomegalovirus infection. At the level of the study: TCR beta signatures that were public indicated CMV infection and matching HLA type. Study findings and constraints: Based on cumulative public TCR beta family frequency, carriers of CMV plus the relevant HLA were identified. Clonotypes of TCR beta that were HLA-C-restricted and CMV-specific dominated the ex vivo response.

Worth noting for this clonotype: Its antigen is unidentified.

TCRdb reprocessed the reads with MiXCR, giving one entry per CDR3 protein. Here the sample spans roughly 640,000 distinct CDR3 sequences, 20% to 25% being singletons. This CDR3 is built from 15 residues. V was shortened by 8 bases and J by 7 bases, with 21 bases between the two germline ends. Germline CDR1 reads MNHNS; CDR2 reads SASEGT. The sequence was collected from a human donor in good health (CMV status not recorded). Some clones in this sample may be carry-over from other donors' samples. Sequences were obtained from CD8+ T cells from PBMCs. The gene calls are TRBV6-1 and TRBJ2-1; weak D call: TRBD1 (7 bases). CDR3: CASHSPLRGRNEQFF. For the CDR3, the DNA is TGTGCCAGCCATTCTCCCCTCAGGGGGAGGAATGAGCAGTTCTTC.